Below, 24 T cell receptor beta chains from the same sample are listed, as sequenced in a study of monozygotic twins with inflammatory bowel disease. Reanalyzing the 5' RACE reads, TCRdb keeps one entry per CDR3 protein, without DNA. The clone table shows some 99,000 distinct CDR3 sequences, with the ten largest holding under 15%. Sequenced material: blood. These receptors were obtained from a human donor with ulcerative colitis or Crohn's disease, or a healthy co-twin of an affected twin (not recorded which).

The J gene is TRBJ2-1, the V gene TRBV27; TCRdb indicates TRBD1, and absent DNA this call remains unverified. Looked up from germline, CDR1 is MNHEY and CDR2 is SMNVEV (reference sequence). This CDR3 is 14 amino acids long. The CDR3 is CASSSRQGNNEQFF.

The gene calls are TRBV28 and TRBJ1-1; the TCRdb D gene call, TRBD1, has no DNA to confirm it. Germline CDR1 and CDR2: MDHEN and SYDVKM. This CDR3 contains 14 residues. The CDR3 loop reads CASSSPGSNTEAFF.

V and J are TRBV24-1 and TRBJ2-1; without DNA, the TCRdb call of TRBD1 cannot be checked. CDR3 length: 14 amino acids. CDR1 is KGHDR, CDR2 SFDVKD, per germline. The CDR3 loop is CATRGAEPYNEQFF.

Here the CDR3 reads CAWSVSANTEAFF. The V call is TRBV30, the J call TRBJ1-1. The length of the CDR3 is 13 residues. Germline CDR1 and CDR2: GTSNPN and SVGIG (reference sequence).

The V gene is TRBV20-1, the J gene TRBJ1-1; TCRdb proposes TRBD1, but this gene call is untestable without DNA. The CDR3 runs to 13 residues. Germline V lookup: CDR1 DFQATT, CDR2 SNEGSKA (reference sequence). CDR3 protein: CSAKGGMNTEAFF.

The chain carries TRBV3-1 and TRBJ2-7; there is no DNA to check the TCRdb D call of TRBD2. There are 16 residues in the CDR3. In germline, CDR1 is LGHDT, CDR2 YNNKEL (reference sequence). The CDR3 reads CASSQGTGTSVTEQYF.

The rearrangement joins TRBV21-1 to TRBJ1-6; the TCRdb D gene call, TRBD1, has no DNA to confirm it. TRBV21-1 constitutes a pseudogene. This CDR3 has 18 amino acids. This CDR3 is CASSKRGGRTVYNSPLHF.

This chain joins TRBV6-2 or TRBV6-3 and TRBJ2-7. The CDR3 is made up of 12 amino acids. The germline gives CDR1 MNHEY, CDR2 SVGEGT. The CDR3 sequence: CASCDSPYEQYF.

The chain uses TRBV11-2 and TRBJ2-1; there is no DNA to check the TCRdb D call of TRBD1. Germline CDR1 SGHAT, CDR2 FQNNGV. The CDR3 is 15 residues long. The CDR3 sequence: CASSPSSGGYNEQFF.

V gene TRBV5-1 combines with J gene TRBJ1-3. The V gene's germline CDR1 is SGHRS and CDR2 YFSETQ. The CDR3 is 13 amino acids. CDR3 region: CASTQGFGNTIYF.

CDR3 sequence reads: CASSGDMVSYNEQFF. The chain employs TRBV12-3 or TRBV12-4 and TRBJ2-1; no DNA is available, so the TRBD1 call from TCRdb remains unchecked. This CDR3 region has 15 residues.

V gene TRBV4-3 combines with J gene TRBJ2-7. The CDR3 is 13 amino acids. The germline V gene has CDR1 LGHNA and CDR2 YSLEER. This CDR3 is CASSVGLLYEQYF.

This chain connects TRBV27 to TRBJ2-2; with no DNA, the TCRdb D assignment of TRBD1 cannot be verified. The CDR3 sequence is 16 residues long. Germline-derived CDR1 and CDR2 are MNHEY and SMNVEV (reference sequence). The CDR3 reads CASSPRGGDYTGELFF.

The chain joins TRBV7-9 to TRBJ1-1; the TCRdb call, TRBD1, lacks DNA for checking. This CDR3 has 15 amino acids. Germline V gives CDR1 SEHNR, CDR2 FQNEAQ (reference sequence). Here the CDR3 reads CASSLNSRRDTEAFF.

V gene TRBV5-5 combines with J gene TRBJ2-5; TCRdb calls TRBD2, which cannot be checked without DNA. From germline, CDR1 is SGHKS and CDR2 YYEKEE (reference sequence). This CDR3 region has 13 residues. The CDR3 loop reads CASSFSDMETQYF.

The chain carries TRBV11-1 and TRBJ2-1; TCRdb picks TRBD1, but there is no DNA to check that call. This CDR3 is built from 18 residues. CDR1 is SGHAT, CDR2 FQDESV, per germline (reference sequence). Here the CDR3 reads CASSLPITQGSSYNEQFF.

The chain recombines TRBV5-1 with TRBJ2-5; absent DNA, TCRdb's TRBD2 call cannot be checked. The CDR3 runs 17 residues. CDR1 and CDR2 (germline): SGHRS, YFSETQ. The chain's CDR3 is CASSLRTSGRTGETQYF.

The CDR3 loop reads CSVDVSGTSNEQFF. The chain is built from TRBV29-1 and TRBJ2-1; as DNA is missing, the TRBD2 call by TCRdb cannot be tested. The CDR3 totals 14 residues. Germline V CDR1 and CDR2: SQVTM, ANQGSEA.

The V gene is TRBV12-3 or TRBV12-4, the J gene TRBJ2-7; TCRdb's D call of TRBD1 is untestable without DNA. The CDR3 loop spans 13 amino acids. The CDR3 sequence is CASSTGQGIEQYF.

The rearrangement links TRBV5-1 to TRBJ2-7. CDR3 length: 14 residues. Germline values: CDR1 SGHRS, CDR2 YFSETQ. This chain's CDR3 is CASSLPKDPHELYF.

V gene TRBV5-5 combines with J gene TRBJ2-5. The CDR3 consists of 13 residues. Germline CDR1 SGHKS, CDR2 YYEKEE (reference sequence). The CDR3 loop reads CASTLGDQETQYF.

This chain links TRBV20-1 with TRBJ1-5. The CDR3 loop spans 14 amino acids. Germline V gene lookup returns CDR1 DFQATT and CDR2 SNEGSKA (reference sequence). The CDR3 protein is CSARPNPSNQPQHF.

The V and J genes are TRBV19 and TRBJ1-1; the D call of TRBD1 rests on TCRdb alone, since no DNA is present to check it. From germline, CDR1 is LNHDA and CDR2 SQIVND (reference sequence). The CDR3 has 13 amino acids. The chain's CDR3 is CASSINTLSEAFF.

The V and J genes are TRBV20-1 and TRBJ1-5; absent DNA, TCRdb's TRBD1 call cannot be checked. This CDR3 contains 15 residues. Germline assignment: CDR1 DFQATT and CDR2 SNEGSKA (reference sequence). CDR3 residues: CSARTETGGGQPQHF.